This passage covers 27 T cell receptor beta chains from one sample sequenced in a study of cytomegalovirus exposure and HLA in healthy donors. With 60 Vbeta and 13 Jbeta primers, the PCR was carried out. The data were produced by immunoSEQ multiplex PCR, yet TCRdb's version contains in-frame clones alone and is incomplete. This table holds about 130,000 clones. The sample consisted of PBMCs. The receptor set was obtained from a woman aged 55-70 years in good health and CMV-seronegative.

The rearrangement uses TRBV10-1 and TRBJ2-1; tentative D call: TRBD2 (5 bases). The CDR3 runs 13 residues. Deletions cut 8 bases from V and 7 bases from J, with 15 bases between. CDR1 WNHNN and CDR2 SYGVQD come from the germline V gene (reference sequence). The CDR3 sequence is CASALRVGNEQFF. In DNA, the CDR3 is TGCGCCAGCGCCCTGAGGGTAGGGAATGAGCAGTTCTTC.

The rearrangement uses TRBV30 and TRBJ1-2, with a weak D call TRBD1 (6 bases). The CDR3 is 14 amino acids. From germline, CDR1 is GTSNPN and CDR2 SVGIG (reference sequence). The V and J ends lost 2 bases and 2 bases respectively, with 12 bases between them. CDR3: CAWSRDTLNYGYTF. In DNA, the CDR3 is TGTGCCTGGAGTAGGGACACCTTAAACTATGGCTACACCTTC.

The genes are TRBV6-1 and TRBJ2-6; 8 bases are shared with TRBD1. Trimming cost V 5 bases and J 4 bases; bases outside gene matches: 4. Germline values: CDR1 MNHNS, CDR2 SASEGT. The CDR3 has 15 amino acids. Written as DNA, the CDR3 is TGTGCCAGCAGTTCGGACAGGGCCGGGGCCAACGTCCTGACTTTC. As protein: CASSSDRAGANVLTF.

The chain employs TRBV25-1 and TRBJ1-1, with 7 nucleotides matching TRBD1. The CDR3 sequence is 13 residues long. The V gene end was trimmed by 4 bases and the J gene end by 4 bases; junction bases not matched to a gene: 3. Germline V gene data show CDR1 as MGHDK and CDR2 as SYGVNS. Here the CDR3 reads CASSGGQSTEAFF. The CDR3 DNA sequence: TGTGCCAGCAGTGGGGGACAGTCCACTGAAGCTTTCTTT. The full variable domain, with the rest looked up from reference TRBV25-1 and TRBJ1-1, is EADIYQTPRYLVIGTGKKITLECSQTMGHDKMYWYQQDPGMELHLIHYSYGVNSTEKGDLSSESTVSRIRTEHFPLTLESARPSHTSQYLCASSGGQSTEAFFGQGTRLTVV.

The chain uses TRBV7-2 and TRBJ2-7, with TRBD1 as a possible D gene (5 bases). Germline V gene lookup returns CDR1 SGHTA and CDR2 FQGNSA. The CDR3 consists of 13 residues. Trimming left V 1 base short and J 3 bases short, with 7 bases between. The DNA of the CDR3 is TGTGCCAGCAGCTTAGGAAGGGGCTACGAGCAGTACTTC. Translating it yields CASSLGRGYEQYF.

The rearrangement links TRBV9 to TRBJ1-3; the D gene is possibly TRBD1 (6 bases). Germline V gives CDR1 SGDLS, CDR2 YYNGEE. V was trimmed by 0 bases and J by 5 bases, leaving 12 bases between them. This CDR3 region has 15 residues. CDR3 in DNA: TGTGCCAGCAGCGTAGGGGGGCTCCGGAGAAACACCATATATTTT. As protein: CASSVGGLRRNTIYF.

V is TRBV21-1 and J is TRBJ1-2; the D call in the table, TRBD1, was not verified against the DNA. TRBV21-1 is a documented pseudogene. The CDR3 loop spans 17 amino acids. The CDR3 reads CASSKASGQPTLYGYTF. CDR3 nucleotide sequence: TGTGCCAGCAGCAAAGCCAGTGGACAGCCTACGCTCTATGGCTACACCTTC.

This chain connects TRBV7-3 to TRBJ2-1; tentative D call: TRBD2 (6 bases). The length of the CDR3 is 16 residues. Per germline, CDR1 SGHTA and CDR2 FQGTGA. Deletions cut 5 bases from V and 0 bases from J, with 14 bases between. This CDR3 reads CASSDLLGSSYNEQFF. CDR3 nucleotide sequence: TGTGCCAGCAGCGACCTCCTCGGGAGCTCCTACAATGAGCAGTTCTTC. Variable domain in full (rest from reference TRBV7-3 and TRBJ2-1): GAGVSQTPSNKVTEKGKYVELRCDPISGHTALYWYRQSLGQGPEFLIYFQGTGAADDSGLPNDRFFAVRPEGSVSTLKIQRTERGDSAVYLCASSDLLGSSYNEQFFGPGTRLTVL.

This chain uses TRBV4-1 with TRBJ2-3; 9 bases are shared with TRBD2. V lost 1 base to trimming and J lost 4 bases; unmatched junction nucleotides: 12. The CDR3 has 18 residues. The germline V gene has CDR1 MGHRA and CDR2 YSYEKL. DNA for the CDR3: TGCGCCAGCAGCCAAGGCCCCATAGCGGGAGACAGGGCAGATACGCAGTATTTT. This gives the protein CASSQGPIAGDRADTQYF.

The chain is built from TRBV9 and TRBJ2-2; D may be TRBD1 (6 bases). V was cut by 4 bases and J by 7 bases, with 17 bases left in between. Germline-derived CDR1 and CDR2 are SGDLS and YYNGEE. This CDR3 spans 15 amino acids. The CDR3 region is CASSPSDRGNGELFF. The CDR3 nucleotides are TGTGCCAGCAGCCCATCGGACAGAGGAAACGGGGAGCTGTTTTTT. Combining the CDR3 with reference TRBV9 and TRBJ2-2 gives the whole variable domain DSGVTQTPKHLITATGQRVTLRCSPRSGDLSVYWYQQSLDQGLQFLIQYYNGEERAKGNILERFSAQQFPDLHSELNLSSLELGDSALYFCASSPSDRGNGELFFGEGSRLTVL.

V gene TRBV6-1 combines with J gene TRBJ1-5, with D possibly matching TRBD1 (5 bases). Per the germline V gene, CDR1 is MNHNS and CDR2 is SASEGT. The V end lost 3 bases, the J end lost 4 bases, and 10 bases lay between the germline ends. CDR3 length equals 14 residues. CDR3 DNA: TGTGCCAGCAGTGACAAAGGGGTAAATCAGCCCCAGCATTTT. This translates into CASSDKGVNQPQHF.

The chain has TRBV6-5 and TRBJ1-2; D possibly corresponds to TRBD1 (5 bases). CDR3 size: 15 residues. The V and J ends lost 4 bases and 7 bases respectively, with 19 bases between them. Germline CDR1 MNHEY, CDR2 SVGAGI. In DNA form, the CDR3 reads TGTGCCAGCAGTTTCCTCCGGGGGAAAGCCTCTGGCTACACCTTC. Encoded protein: CASSFLRGKASGYTF.

V usage is TRBV30 and J usage is TRBJ2-7; maybe TRBD2 (5 bases). The CDR3 is made up of 13 amino acids. The germline gives CDR1 GTSNPN, CDR2 SVGIG (reference sequence). Trimming stripped 3 bases from V and 1 base from J, with 10 bases between. The CDR3 coding sequence is TGTGCCTGGAGCCCGACGGGGTCCTACGAGCAGTACTTC. Amino acid sequence: CAWSPTGSYEQYF.

The gene calls are TRBV9 and TRBJ2-3, with 7 bases aligning to TRBD2. J lost 2 bases, V lost 3 bases, and 12 bases had no gene match. The CDR3 length is 17 residues. The germline V gene has CDR1 SGDLS and CDR2 YYNGEE. The CDR3 DNA follows: TGTGCCAGCAGCGCCCAATCGCGGGGGATAAACACAGATACGCAGTATTTT. Translation gives CASSAQSRGINTDTQYF.

The gene calls are TRBV6-1 and TRBJ2-1; 8 nucleotides line up with TRBD1. Per the germline V gene, CDR1 is MNHNS and CDR2 is SASEGT. This CDR3 is 16 amino acids long. The junction had 5 bases not matched to a gene; V was cut back by 4 bases and J by 0 bases. The CDR3 DNA sequence: TGTGCCAGCAGTGCGAGGACAGGGAGCTCCTACAATGAGCAGTTCTTC. This encodes CASSARTGSSYNEQFF.

The V gene is TRBV19, the J gene TRBJ1-1, with 8 positions matching TRBD1. Germline CDR1 reads LNHDA; CDR2 reads SQIVND (reference sequence). The J segment lost 3 bases and the V segment lost 4 bases, leaving 1 base of the junction unmatched. CDR3 length equals 13 residues. CDR3 bases: TGTGCCAGTAGTACGGACAGGGACACTGAAGCTTTCTTT. This translates into CASSTDRDTEAFF.

The chain carries TRBV28 and TRBJ2-1; TRBD2 agrees at 8 bases. The CDR3 covers 15 residues. CDR1 is MDHEN, CDR2 SYDVKM, per germline. J gave up 6 bases and V 6 bases, and 10 bases lay outside the gene matches. CDR3 bases: TGTGCCAGCAGCCCCCCCGCCAGCGGGGGCAATGAGCAGTTCTTC. Translation gives CASSPPASGGNEQFF.

This chain joins TRBV7-9 and TRBJ2-7; D is unclear. The V end was cut by 1 base, the J end by 3 bases, with 7 bases between. The CDR3 runs 13 residues. Germline CDR1 SEHNR, CDR2 FQNEAQ (reference sequence). CDR3 sequence (DNA): TGTGCCAGCAGCTTAGATCGAGGCTACGAGCAGTACTTC. Encoded protein: CASSLDRGYEQYF.

This chain connects TRBV30 to TRBJ1-1, with 10 bases identical to TRBD1. The germline gives CDR1 GTSNPN, CDR2 SVGIG (reference sequence). V shed 2 bases and J 8 bases; nucleotides not matched to a gene: 5. This CDR3 has 13 amino acids. Here the CDR3 reads CAWSWDRGVEAFF. In nucleotides, the CDR3 is TGTGCCTGGAGTTGGGACAGGGGAGTGGAAGCTTTCTTT.

This CDR3 reads CASSPGYTELFNYGYTF. CDR3 bases: TGCGCCAGCAGCCCAGGATATACAGAACTTTTTAACTATGGCTACACCTTC. This chain connects TRBV5-1 to TRBJ1-2; D not certain. The germline CDR1 and CDR2 sequences are SGHRS and YFSETQ. The CDR3 is 17 amino acids. Trimming shortened V by 4 bases and J by 1 base, and 20 bases separated the two germline ends.

This chain links TRBV6-5 with TRBJ1-1, with unresolved D. The V end was cut by 8 bases, the J end by 1 base, with 14 bases between. CDR1 and CDR2 (germline): MNHEY, SVGAGI. This CDR3 is 14 amino acids long. The CDR3 coding sequence is TGTGCCAGCTCCCTCAGTCGACAGAACACTGAAGCTTTCTTT. This gives the protein CASSLSRQNTEAFF.

CDR3 loop: CASSPRGGEEQYF. As DNA, the CDR3 is TGTGCCAGCTCACCAAGGGGGGGAGAAGAGCAGTACTTC. The chain combines TRBV18 with TRBJ2-7; tentatively, D is TRBD2 (7 bases). The germline V gene encodes CDR1 KGHSH and CDR2 LQKENI. CDR3 length: 13 amino acids. V was cut by 2 bases and J by 7 bases, with 12 bases left in between.

The V gene is TRBV11-2, the J gene TRBJ1-1; D unclear. This CDR3 has 14 residues. Germline-derived CDR1 and CDR2 are SGHAT and FQNNGV. The V gene lost 1 base and the J gene lost 0 bases, with 6 bases spanning the gap. DNA of the CDR3: TGTGCCAGCAGCTTAGGGGCGATGAACACTGAAGCTTTCTTT. It yields the protein CASSLGAMNTEAFF.

The chain has TRBV2 and TRBJ1-2, with D uncertain. CDR1 is SNHLY and CDR2 is FYNNEI in the germline V gene. This CDR3 is built from 13 residues. V was trimmed by 6 bases and J by 7 bases, leaving 15 bases between them. In DNA, the CDR3 is TGTGCCAGCAGCGAACGGGATTTATCTGGCTACACCTTC. Its protein product is CASSERDLSGYTF.

V is TRBV5-4 and J is TRBJ2-7; tentative D call: TRBD2 (6 bases). The CDR3 contains 14 residues. V was pared by 3 bases and J by 1 base, with 11 bases between. CDR1 SGHNT and CDR2 YYREEE come from the germline V gene (reference sequence). Here the CDR3 reads CASSWSGRSYEQYF. As DNA, the CDR3 is TGTGCCAGCAGCTGGTCCGGGAGATCCTACGAGCAGTACTTC. The full variable domain, rest sourced from reference TRBV5-4 and TRBJ2-7, is ETGVTQSPTHLIKTRGQQVTLRCSSQSGHNTVSWYQQALGQGPQFIFQYYREEENGRGNFPPRFSGLQFPNYSSELNVNALELDDSALYLCASSWSGRSYEQYFGPGTRLTVT.

The chain carries TRBV4-1 and TRBJ2-2; weak D call: TRBD2 (5 bases). Germline values: CDR1 MGHRA, CDR2 YSYEKL. CDR3 length: 13 residues. Deletions cut 4 bases from V and 7 bases from J, with 10 bases between. The chain's CDR3 is CASSPTEGGELFF. CDR3 nucleotides: TGCGCCAGCAGCCCCACCGAGGGCGGGGAGCTGTTTTTT.

This chain links TRBV25-1 with TRBJ2-5; possible D gene TRBD2, 5 bases. This CDR3 contains 15 residues. Germline V gene sequence: CDR1 MGHDK, CDR2 SYGVNS. Trimming took off 3 bases at V and 5 bases at J, with 16 bases between the two ends. The CDR3 coding sequence is TGTGCCAGCAGTGATATCGGGGATGGGATGGAGACCCAGTACTTC. This sequence encodes CASSDIGDGMETQYF.